These 21 T cell receptor beta chains were all obtained from the same sample, sequenced in a study of cytomegalovirus exposure and HLA in healthy donors. PCR employed 60 Vbeta and 13 Jbeta primers. Profiling relied on immunoSEQ multiplex PCR, and the TCRdb table lists in-frame clones only, not all of them. Among a few hundred thousand clones listed, roughly 80% were seen once. Specimen: PBMCs. The source of these receptors is a man aged 25 to 40 in good health and CMV-seronegative.

The chain couples TRBV5-6 to TRBJ1-2; 8 positions agree with TRBD1. Losses at the gene ends were 4 bases for V and 4 bases for J; bases not matched to a gene: 6. The CDR3 consists of 14 residues. Germline loops: CDR1 SGHDT, CDR2 YYEEEE. This CDR3 is CASSRPGTGYGYTF. The CDR3 DNA reads as TGTGCCAGCAGCCGGCCGGGGACAGGCTATGGCTACACCTTC.

The rearrangement uses TRBV11-3 and TRBJ2-1, with 11 bases aligning to TRBD2. Germline loops: CDR1 SGHNT, CDR2 YENEEA. The ends lost 1 base at V and 6 bases at J; junction bases unmatched: 5. CDR3 size: 16 residues. CDR3 sequence reads: CASSLGLAGGSNEQFF. DNA for the CDR3: TGTGCCAGCAGCTTAGGCCTAGCGGGGGGTTCCAATGAGCAGTTCTTC.

The table lists this clone with a few counts. The rearrangement joins TRBV25-1 to TRBJ2-7, with D hard to call. Per the germline V gene, CDR1 is MGHDK and CDR2 is SYGVNS. V was pared by 1 base and J by 6 bases, with 10 bases between. The length of the CDR3 is 13 residues. CDR3 nucleotides: TGTGCCAGCAGTGAATTTGGAGAATTCGAGCAGTACTTC. Translation: CASSEFGEFEQYF.

The J gene is TRBJ1-1, the V gene TRBV28; TRBD1 is a possible D gene (5 bases). Deletions cut 7 bases from V and 4 bases from J, with 13 bases between. The V gene's germline CDR1 is MDHEN and CDR2 SYDVKM. This CDR3 comprises 13 residues. The CDR3 loop is CASKTLGGTEAFF. In DNA, the CDR3 is TGTGCCAGCAAAACCTTGGGGGGCACTGAAGCTTTCTTT.

The chain couples TRBV27 to TRBJ2-5, with a possible D match to TRBD2 (5 bases). This CDR3 spans 15 amino acids. The germline V gene encodes CDR1 MNHEY and CDR2 SMNVEV (reference sequence). Trimming took off 4 bases at V and 0 bases at J, with 12 bases between the two ends. This chain's CDR3 is CASSSPLDYQETQYF. CDR3 DNA: TGTGCCAGCAGTTCCCCTTTGGACTACCAAGAGACCCAGTACTTC.

This clone was seen just once. The chain employs TRBV9 and TRBJ1-1, with 8 positions matching TRBD1. Trimming at V came to 5 bases and at J to 4 bases, leaving 4 bases not matched to a gene. This CDR3 comprises 13 residues. The germline V gene has CDR1 SGDLS and CDR2 YYNGEE. CDR3 residues: CASSRGQVTEAFF. Here the CDR3 DNA reads TGTGCCAGCAGTAGGGGACAGGTCACTGAAGCTTTCTTT.

The V call is TRBV29-1, the J call TRBJ1-1; TRBD1 might be the D (6 bases). In germline, CDR1 is SQVTM, CDR2 ANQGSEA. This CDR3 region has 14 residues. The ends were cut back, 2 bases at V and 2 bases at J, with 12 bases in the middle. Written as DNA, the CDR3 is TGCAGCGTTGAACCGGACAGAATTAACACTGAAGCTTTCTTT. This sequence encodes CSVEPDRINTEAFF.

The V and J genes are TRBV19 and TRBJ1-2; 7 bases fit TRBD1. J was trimmed by 8 bases and V by 8 bases; bases with no gene match: 17. The CDR3 has 15 residues. The germline V gene encodes CDR1 LNHDA and CDR2 SQIVND (reference sequence). CDR3 residues: CASHAPGQQIQGYTF. DNA of the CDR3: TGTGCCAGTCATGCCCCGGGACAGCAGATTCAAGGCTACACCTTC.

The V and J genes are TRBV27 and TRBJ2-2; 7 positions match TRBD2. The CDR3 is 15 residues long. Losses at the gene ends were 2 bases for V and 1 base for J; bases not matched to a gene: 1. Germline lookup yields CDR1 MNHEY and CDR2 SMNVEV (reference sequence). CDR3 DNA sequence: TGTGCCAGCAGTTTACGGGGGGTGAACACCGGGGAGCTGTTTTTT. This translates into CASSLRGVNTGELFF.

V gene TRBV4-2 combines with J gene TRBJ1-6, with a possible D match to TRBD1 (6 bases). Looked up from germline, CDR1 is LGHNA and CDR2 is YNFKEQ. This CDR3 comprises 18 residues. Trimming removed 2 bases from V and 0 bases from J, with 14 bases in between. The CDR3 DNA reads as TGTGCCAGCAGCCAATTTACAGGGAAGAGCTCCTATAATTCACCCCTCCACTTT. Residues: CASSQFTGKSSYNSPLHF.

The V and J genes are TRBV5-8 and TRBJ1-1; D unclear. The germline V gene encodes CDR1 SGHTS and CDR2 YDEGEE. This CDR3 comprises 17 residues. V lost 2 bases, J lost 0 bases, and 17 bases lay in between. The CDR3: CASSFLGEIRLNTEAFF. Here the CDR3 DNA reads TGTGCCAGCAGCTTCTTAGGAGAAATACGTCTGAACACTGAAGCTTTCTTT.

This sequence joins TRBV6-5 and TRBJ1-2; TRBD1 matches at 7 bases. V was pared by 0 bases and J by 3 bases, with 4 bases of the junction left unmatched. CDR1 is MNHEY and CDR2 is SVGAGI in the germline V gene. CDR3 length: 15 residues. CDR3 sequence reads: CASSYSPGGDYGYTF. CDR3 coding DNA: TGTGCCAGCAGTTACTCGCCAGGGGGAGACTATGGCTACACCTTC.

The chain carries TRBV29-1 and TRBJ1-2; D is perhaps TRBD1 (5 bases). The length of the CDR3 is 11 residues. Germline CDR1 reads SQVTM; CDR2 reads ANQGSEA. Between the trimmed V and J ends, which lost 0 bases and 7 bases, there was a span of 6 bases. For the CDR3, the DNA is TGCAGCGTTGAAGATAGGGGTGGCTACACCTTC. It is translated as CSVEDRGGYTF.

The chain couples TRBV7-9 to TRBJ1-1; D unresolved. Germline CDR1 SEHNR, CDR2 FQNEAQ (reference sequence). The CDR3 runs to 13 residues. V lost 2 bases to trimming and J lost 5 bases, with 9 bases between them. The CDR3 region is CASSLPPSTEAFF. CDR3 nucleotide sequence: TGTGCCAGCAGCTTACCCCCCTCGACTGAAGCTTTCTTT.

This chain joins TRBV18 and TRBJ1-6, with TRBD1 identical over 12 bases. The CDR3 length is 14 residues. Germline V lookup: CDR1 KGHSH, CDR2 LQKENI. V gave up 5 bases and J gave up 9 bases; unmatched junction bases: 2. The CDR3 coding sequence is TGTGCCAGCTCATTGGGACAGGGGGCTTCACCCCTCCACTTT. Translating gives CASSLGQGASPLHF.

This CDR3 is CASSPQTGGYDGYTF. CDR3 bases: TGTGCCAGCTCACCACAGACAGGGGGCTACGATGGCTACACCTTC. The J gene is TRBJ1-2, the V gene TRBV18, with TRBD1 matching 10 bases. Germline CDR1 reads KGHSH; CDR2 reads LQKENI. V was pared by 1 base and J by 6 bases, with 5 bases of the junction left unmatched. The CDR3 loop spans 15 amino acids.

The rearrangement links TRBV6-5 to TRBJ1-1, with 8 nucleotides matching TRBD1. Per the germline V gene, CDR1 is MNHEY and CDR2 is SVGAGI. V lost 0 bases, J lost 5 bases, and 5 bases stayed unmatched. CDR3 size: 15 residues. CDR3 region: CASSYSNRGETEAFF. Here the CDR3 DNA reads TGTGCCAGCAGTTACTCCAACAGGGGGGAGACTGAAGCTTTCTTT.

This clone showed up just once. The chain carries TRBV7-6 and TRBJ2-7; TRBD1 agrees at 7 bases. V lost 1 base and J lost 4; bases outside the gene matches: 7. CDR3 length: 15 residues. Germline V gives CDR1 SGHVS, CDR2 FNYEAQ. The CDR3 DNA sequence: TGTGCCAGCAGCTTAGATCCGACAGGGCAATACGAGCAGTACTTC. Translated: CASSLDPTGQYEQYF.

The chain carries TRBV9 and TRBJ2-1, with 9 bases aligning to TRBD2. Trimming at V came to 2 bases and at J to 5 bases, leaving 2 bases not matched to a gene. The CDR3 has 14 residues. Germline V lookup: CDR1 SGDLS, CDR2 YYNGEE. The CDR3 spells CASSVGLANNEQFF. The CDR3 region has the DNA TGTGCCAGCAGCGTGGGACTAGCTAACAATGAGCAGTTCTTC.

The chain has TRBV27 and TRBJ2-5; 7 bases map to TRBD1. Germline V gene sequence: CDR1 MNHEY, CDR2 SMNVEV (reference sequence). V lost 6 bases and J lost 2; bases outside the gene matches: 6. The CDR3 is 14 amino acids. The CDR3 region is CASSPGTVQETQYF. The CDR3 nucleotides are TGTGCCAGCAGCCCCGGGACAGTTCAAGAGACCCAGTACTTC.

On this clone itself: One junction end disagrees with the germline gene, perhaps due to a read error. The chain employs TRBV25-1 and TRBJ2-7; 7 nucleotides line up with TRBD1. CDR1 is MGHDK, CDR2 SYGVNS, per germline. The CDR3 loop spans 11 amino acids. The chain's CDR3 is CASSGDRELYF. CDR3 bases: TGTGCCAGCAGCGGCGACAGGGAGCTGTACTTC.